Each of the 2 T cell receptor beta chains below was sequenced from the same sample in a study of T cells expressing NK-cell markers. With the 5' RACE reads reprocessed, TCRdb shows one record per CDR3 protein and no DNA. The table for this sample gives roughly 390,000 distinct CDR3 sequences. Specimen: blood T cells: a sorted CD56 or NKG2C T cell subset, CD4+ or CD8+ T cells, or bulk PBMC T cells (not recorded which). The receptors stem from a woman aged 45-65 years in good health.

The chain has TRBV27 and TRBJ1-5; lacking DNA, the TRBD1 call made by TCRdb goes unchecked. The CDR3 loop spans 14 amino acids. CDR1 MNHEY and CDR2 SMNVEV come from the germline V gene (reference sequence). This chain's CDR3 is CASSYVGGGQPQHF.

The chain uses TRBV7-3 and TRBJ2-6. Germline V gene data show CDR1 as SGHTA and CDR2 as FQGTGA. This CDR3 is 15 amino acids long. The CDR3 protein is CASSSGSSGANVLTF.